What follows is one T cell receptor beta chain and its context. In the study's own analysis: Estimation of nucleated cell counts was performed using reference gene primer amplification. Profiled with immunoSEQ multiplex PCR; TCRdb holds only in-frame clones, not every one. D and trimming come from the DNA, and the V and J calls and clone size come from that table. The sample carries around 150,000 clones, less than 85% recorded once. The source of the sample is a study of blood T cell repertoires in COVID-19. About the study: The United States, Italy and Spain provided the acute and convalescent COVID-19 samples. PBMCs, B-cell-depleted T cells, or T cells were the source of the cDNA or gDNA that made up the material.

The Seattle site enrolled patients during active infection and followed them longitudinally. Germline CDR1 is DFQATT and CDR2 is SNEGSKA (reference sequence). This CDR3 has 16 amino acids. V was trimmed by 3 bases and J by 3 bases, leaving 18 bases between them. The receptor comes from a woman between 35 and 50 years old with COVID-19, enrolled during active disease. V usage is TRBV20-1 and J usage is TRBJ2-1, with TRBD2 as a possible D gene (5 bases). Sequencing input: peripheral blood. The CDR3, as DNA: TGCAGTGCTAGTAAGCCTAGCCTGAGGCACTACAATGAGCAGTTCTTC. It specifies CSASKPSLRHYNEQFF.